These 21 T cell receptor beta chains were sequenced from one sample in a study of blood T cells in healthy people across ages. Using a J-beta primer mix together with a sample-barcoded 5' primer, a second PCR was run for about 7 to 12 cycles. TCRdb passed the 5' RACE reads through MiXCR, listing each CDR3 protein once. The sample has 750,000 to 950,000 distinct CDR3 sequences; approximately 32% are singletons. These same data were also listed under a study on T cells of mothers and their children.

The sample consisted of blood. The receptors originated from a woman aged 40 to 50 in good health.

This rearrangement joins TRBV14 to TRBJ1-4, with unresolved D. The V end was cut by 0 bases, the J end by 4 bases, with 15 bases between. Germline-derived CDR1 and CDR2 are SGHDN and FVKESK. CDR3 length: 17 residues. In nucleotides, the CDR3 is TGTGCCAGCAGCCAAGATACGTTGGGGTCCTTTAATGAAAAACTGTTTTTT. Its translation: CASSQDTLGSFNEKLFF.

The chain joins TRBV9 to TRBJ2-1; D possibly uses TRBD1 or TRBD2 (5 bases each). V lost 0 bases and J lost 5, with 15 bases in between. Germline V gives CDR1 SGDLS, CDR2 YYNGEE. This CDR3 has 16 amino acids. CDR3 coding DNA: TGTGCCAGCAGCGTAGCAGGGACCTCGGGTCACAATGAGCAGTTCTTC. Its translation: CASSVAGTSGHNEQFF.

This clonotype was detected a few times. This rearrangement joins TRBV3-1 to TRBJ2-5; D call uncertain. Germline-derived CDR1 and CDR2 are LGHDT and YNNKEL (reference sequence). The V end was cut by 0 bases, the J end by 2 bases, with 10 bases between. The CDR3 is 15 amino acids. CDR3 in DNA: TGTGCCAGCAGCCAAGATCTCAACCCGCAAGAGACCCAGTACTTC. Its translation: CASSQDLNPQETQYF.

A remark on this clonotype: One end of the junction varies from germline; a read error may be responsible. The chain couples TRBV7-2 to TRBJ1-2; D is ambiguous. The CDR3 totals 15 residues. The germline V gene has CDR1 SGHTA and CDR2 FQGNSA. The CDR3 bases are TGTGCCAGCAGCTTAGCCCCGGGAGCTAACTATGACTACACCTTC. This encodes CASSLAPGANYDYTF.

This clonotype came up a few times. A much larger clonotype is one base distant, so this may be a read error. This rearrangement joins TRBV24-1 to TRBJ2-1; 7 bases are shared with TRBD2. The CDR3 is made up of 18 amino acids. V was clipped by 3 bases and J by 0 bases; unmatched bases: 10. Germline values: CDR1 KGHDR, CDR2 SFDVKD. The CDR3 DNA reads TGTGCCACCAGTGATCGGACTGTGCGGGGGAGCTCCTACAATGAGCAGTTCTTC. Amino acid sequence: CATSDRTVRGSSYNEQFF.

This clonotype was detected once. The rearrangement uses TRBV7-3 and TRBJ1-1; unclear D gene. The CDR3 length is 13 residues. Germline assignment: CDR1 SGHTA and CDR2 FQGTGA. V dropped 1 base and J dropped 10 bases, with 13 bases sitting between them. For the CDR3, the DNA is TGTGCCAGCAGCTTAATGGACGGCAGAGGAGCTTTCTTT. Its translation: CASSLMDGRGAFF.

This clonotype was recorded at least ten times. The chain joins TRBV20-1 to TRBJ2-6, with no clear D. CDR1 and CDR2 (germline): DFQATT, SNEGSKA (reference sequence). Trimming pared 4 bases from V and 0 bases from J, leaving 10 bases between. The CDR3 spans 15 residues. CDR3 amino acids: CSATSGDSGANVLTF. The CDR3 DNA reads TGCAGTGCTACCTCAGGCGACTCTGGGGCCAACGTCCTGACTTTC.

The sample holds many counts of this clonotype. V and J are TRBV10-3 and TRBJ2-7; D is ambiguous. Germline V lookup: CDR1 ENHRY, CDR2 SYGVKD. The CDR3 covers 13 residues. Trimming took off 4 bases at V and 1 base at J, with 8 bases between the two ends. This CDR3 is CAISVERSYEQYF. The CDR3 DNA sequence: TGTGCCATCAGTGTGGAGAGGTCCTACGAGCAGTACTTC.

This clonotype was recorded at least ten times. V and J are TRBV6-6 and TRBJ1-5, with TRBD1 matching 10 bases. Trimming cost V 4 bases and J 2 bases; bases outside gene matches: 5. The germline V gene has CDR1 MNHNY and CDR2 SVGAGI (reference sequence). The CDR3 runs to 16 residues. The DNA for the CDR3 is TGTGCCAGCAGTTCGCAGGGGACAGGGGGCAATCAGCCCCAGCATTTT. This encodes CASSSQGTGGNQPQHF.

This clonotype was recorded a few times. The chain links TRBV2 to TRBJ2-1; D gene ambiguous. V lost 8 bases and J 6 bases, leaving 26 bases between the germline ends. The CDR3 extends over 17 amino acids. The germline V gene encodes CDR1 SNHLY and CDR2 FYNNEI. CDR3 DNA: TGTGCCAGCTCGACTGCCCCCAGTTGGGTGAATTTCAATGAGCAGTTCTTC. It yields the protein CASSTAPSWVNFNEQFF.

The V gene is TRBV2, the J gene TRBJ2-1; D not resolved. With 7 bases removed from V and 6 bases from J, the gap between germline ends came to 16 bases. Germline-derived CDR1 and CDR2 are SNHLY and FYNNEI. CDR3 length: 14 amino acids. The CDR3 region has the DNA TGTGCCAGCATCCCCTACGCGTCCAGCAATGAGCAGTTCTTC. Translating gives CASIPYASSNEQFF.

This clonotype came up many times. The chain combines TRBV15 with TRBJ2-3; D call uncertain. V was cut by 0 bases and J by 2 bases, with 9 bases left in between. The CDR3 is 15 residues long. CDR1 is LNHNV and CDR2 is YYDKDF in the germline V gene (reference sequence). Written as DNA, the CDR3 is TGTGCCACCAGCAGAGATAGGGATAACACAGATACGCAGTATTTT. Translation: CATSRDRDNTDTQYF.

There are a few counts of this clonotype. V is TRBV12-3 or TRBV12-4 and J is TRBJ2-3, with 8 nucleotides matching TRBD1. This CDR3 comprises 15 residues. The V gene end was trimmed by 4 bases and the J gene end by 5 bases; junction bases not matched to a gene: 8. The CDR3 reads CASSSSAGTGDTQYF. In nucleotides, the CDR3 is TGTGCCAGCAGTTCATCGGCGGGGACAGGAGATACGCAGTATTTT.

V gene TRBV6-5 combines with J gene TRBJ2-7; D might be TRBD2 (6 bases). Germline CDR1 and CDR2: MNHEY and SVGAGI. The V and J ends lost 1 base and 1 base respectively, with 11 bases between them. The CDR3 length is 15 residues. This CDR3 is CASSYFPGESYEQYF. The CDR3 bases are TGTGCCAGCAGTTACTTTCCGGGGGAGTCCTACGAGCAGTACTTC.

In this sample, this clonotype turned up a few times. The CDR3 sequence: CASRRMQDANYGYTF. In DNA form, the CDR3 reads TGTGCCAGCAGAAGAATGCAGGATGCTAACTATGGCTACACCTTC. V is TRBV5-5 and J is TRBJ1-2; no clear D gene. The germline CDR1 and CDR2 sequences are SGHKS and YYEKEE (reference sequence). The V and J ends lost 5 bases and 0 bases respectively, with 14 bases between them. The CDR3 totals 15 residues.

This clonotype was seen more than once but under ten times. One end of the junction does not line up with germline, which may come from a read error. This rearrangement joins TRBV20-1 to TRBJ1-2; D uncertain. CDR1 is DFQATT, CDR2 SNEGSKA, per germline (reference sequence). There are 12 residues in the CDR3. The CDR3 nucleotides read TGCAGGGCTACCTTGGTGAAGGCCGTCTACACCTTC. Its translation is CRATLVKAVYTF.

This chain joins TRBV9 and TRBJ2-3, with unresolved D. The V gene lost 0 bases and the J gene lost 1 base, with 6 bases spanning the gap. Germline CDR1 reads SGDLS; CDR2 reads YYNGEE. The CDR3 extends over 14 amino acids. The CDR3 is CASSVDPGTDTQYF. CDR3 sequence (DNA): TGTGCCAGCAGCGTAGATCCCGGCACAGATACGCAGTATTTT.

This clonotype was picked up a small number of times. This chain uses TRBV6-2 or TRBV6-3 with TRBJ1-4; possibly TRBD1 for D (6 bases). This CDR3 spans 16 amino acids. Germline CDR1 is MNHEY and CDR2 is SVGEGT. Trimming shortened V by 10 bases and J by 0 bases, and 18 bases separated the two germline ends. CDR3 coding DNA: TGTGCCATAAAAGGACAGCCCGAACCAACTAATGAAAAACTGTTTTTT. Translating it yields CAIKGQPEPTNEKLFF.

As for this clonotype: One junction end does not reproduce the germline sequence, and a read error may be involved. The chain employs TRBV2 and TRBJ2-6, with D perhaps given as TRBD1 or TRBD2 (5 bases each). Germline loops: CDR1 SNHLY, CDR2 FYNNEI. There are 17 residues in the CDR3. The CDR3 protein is CASSDRDRRPGANVRTF. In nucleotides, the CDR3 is TGTGCCAGCAGTGACAGGGACCGTCGGCCTGGGGCCAACGTCCGGACTTTC.

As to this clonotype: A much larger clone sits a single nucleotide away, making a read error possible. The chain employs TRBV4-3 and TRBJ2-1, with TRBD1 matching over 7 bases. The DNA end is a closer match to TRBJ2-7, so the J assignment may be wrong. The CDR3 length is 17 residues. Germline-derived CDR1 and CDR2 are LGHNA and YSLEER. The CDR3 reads CASSQDSPQGSPYEQYF. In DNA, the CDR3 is TGCGCCAGCAGCCAAGATTCCCCACAGGGGAGTCCCTACGAGCAGTACTTC.

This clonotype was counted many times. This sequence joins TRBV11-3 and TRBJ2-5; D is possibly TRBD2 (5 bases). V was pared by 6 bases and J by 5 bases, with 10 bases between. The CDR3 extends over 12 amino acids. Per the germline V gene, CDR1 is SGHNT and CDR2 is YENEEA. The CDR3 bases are TGTGCCAGCAGTCGGACTGGGGAGACCCAGTACTTC. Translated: CASSRTGETQYF.